These 19 T cell receptor beta chains were sequenced from one sample in a study of blood T cells in healthy people across ages (dated by TCRdb to between 2014 and 2016). The library was made by 5' RACE. The sequencer was an Illumina HiSeq 2500. A second PCR of about 6 to 11 cycles was performed with a sample-barcoded 5' primer and a J-beta primer mix. TCRdb trimmed public reads at Q25 via fastp, called clones via MiXCR and kept in-frame beta chains. Each CDR3 protein gets just one entry, which takes the most common genes and DNA from the rows behind it. The sample data list 2 million or so distinct CDR3 sequences, and just under 50% of these were observed just once. The biggest ten clones account for roughly 2.1% of the sample. Sequenced input: blood. The receptors here all came from a woman aged 40 to 49 in good health.

This chain connects TRBV7-2 to TRBJ1-2; D uncertain. This CDR3 is built from 16 residues. CDR1 and CDR2 (germline): SGHTA, FQGNSA. Trimming stripped 4 bases from V and 5 bases from J, with 20 bases between. This CDR3 reads CASSYLSGSYFYGYTF. CDR3 bases: TGTGCCAGCAGCTACCTTTCTGGTAGCTACTTTTATGGCTACACCTTC.

This clonotype was seen more than once but under ten times. The V call is TRBV20-1, the J call TRBJ2-7, with D possibly TRBD2 on 5 matching bases. CDR1 and CDR2 (germline): DFQATT, SNEGSKA (reference sequence). The V end was cut by 2 bases, the J end by 2 bases, with 10 bases between. This CDR3 is built from 13 residues. The CDR3 sequence is CSARLAEAYEQYF. In DNA, the CDR3 is TGCAGTGCTAGACTCGCGGAGGCCTACGAGCAGTACTTC.

This chain's CDR3 is CSATLLAGGREQYF. The CDR3 coding sequence is TGCAGTGCTACCCTACTAGCGGGGGGGCGCGAGCAGTACTTC. The genes are TRBV20-1 and TRBJ2-5; TRBD2 matches 13 bases. The J call may be in error: the DNA end matches TRBJ2-7 better. CDR3 length equals 14 residues. In germline, CDR1 is DFQATT, CDR2 SNEGSKA (reference sequence).

This clonotype has a handful of counts. V is TRBV7-2 and J is TRBJ2-3; 15 bases map to TRBD2. The germline gives CDR1 SGHTA, CDR2 FQGNSA. The CDR3 loop spans 17 amino acids. Unmatched junction bases numbered 9, after V lost 5 bases and J lost 6 bases. CDR3 nucleotide sequence: TGTGCCAGCAGCCGAAGGCTCGGGACTAGCGGGGGGGATACGCAGTATTTT. It yields the protein CASSRRLGTSGGDTQYF.

This clonotype was seen more than once but under ten times. The V and J genes are TRBV7-2 and TRBJ2-3; no clear D. The V end lost 1 base, the J end lost 2 bases, and 7 bases lay between the germline ends. The CDR3 has 14 amino acids. The germline gives CDR1 SGHTA, CDR2 FQGNSA. The CDR3 reads CASSLELTTDTQYF. CDR3 nucleotide sequence: TGTGCCAGCAGCTTAGAACTTACCACAGATACGCAGTATTTT.

A word on this clonotype: The germline gene is not matched at one end of the junction; a read error may be the cause. This chain links TRBV10-3 with TRBJ2-7, with a weak D call TRBD1 (6 bases). The V gene's germline CDR1 is ENHRY and CDR2 SYGVKD. This CDR3 is 13 amino acids long. CDR3 in amino acids: CATSRDTAYKQYF. The DNA for the CDR3 is TGTGCCACTTCCAGGGACACCGCCTACAAGCAGTACTTC.

With regard to this clonotype: A much larger clonotype is one base distant, so this may be a read error. The J gene is TRBJ1-2, the V gene TRBV20-1; D is unresolved. Germline CDR1 DFQATT, CDR2 SNEGSKA (reference sequence). V dropped 0 bases and J dropped 4 bases, with 15 bases sitting between them. The CDR3 contains 15 residues. The CDR3 loop is CSARDAWQEIYGYTF. In nucleotides, the CDR3 is TGCAGTGCTAGAGATGCCTGGCAGGAGATCTATGGCTACACCTTC.

This clonotype was seen only a few times. The chain combines TRBV29-1 with TRBJ2-3; 9 bases agree with TRBD1. Germline V lookup: CDR1 SQVTM, CDR2 ANQGSEA. The CDR3 spans 15 residues. Trimming took 4 bases from V and 3 from J; bases not matched to a gene: 8. The CDR3 reads CSVAGQGNPTDTQYF. The CDR3 DNA follows: TGCAGCGTTGCCGGACAGGGGAACCCAACAGATACGCAGTATTTT.

The V call is TRBV4-3, the J call TRBJ2-3; 9 positions match TRBD2. CDR3 length equals 15 residues. The trim removed 1 base at V and 10 bases at J, leaving 9 bases unmatched. Germline V gene lookup returns CDR1 LGHNA and CDR2 YSLEER. This CDR3 reads CASSQVGLAGSAQYF. Here the CDR3 DNA reads TGCGCCAGCAGCCAAGTCGGTCTAGCGGGGTCCGCGCAGTATTTT.

This chain connects TRBV11-2 to TRBJ2-3; a weak D match, TRBD2 (6 bases). From germline, CDR1 is SGHAT and CDR2 FQNNGV. CDR3 length equals 17 residues. V was cut by 0 bases and J by 1 base, with 14 bases left in between. CDR3 nucleotides: TGTGCCAGCAGCTTAGAATGGGGGGACCGACGCACAGATACGCAGTATTTT. Translation: CASSLEWGDRRTDTQYF.

This clonotype was found once. The V call is TRBV6-1, the J call TRBJ2-1; no clear D gene. Trimming stripped 6 bases from V and 2 bases from J, with 20 bases between. The CDR3 spans 17 residues. Germline loops: CDR1 MNHNS, CDR2 SASEGT. The CDR3 bases are TGTGCCAGCAGCCCTATCCCTAAGGGCGCTACCTACAATGAGCAGTTCTTC. It encodes CASSPIPKGATYNEQFF.

V and J are TRBV7-2 and TRBJ2-3, with D uncertain. The CDR3 is 14 amino acids. Germline CDR1 and CDR2: SGHTA and FQGNSA. Trimming left V 8 bases short and J 4 bases short, with 16 bases between. In nucleotides, the CDR3 is TGTGCCAGCTCCCCAGGAATATCCTCAGATACGCAGTATTTT. Protein: CASSPGISSDTQYF.

The table lists this clonotype with a few counts. The genes are TRBV5-6 and TRBJ2-5; D unresolved. Looked up from germline, CDR1 is SGHDT and CDR2 is YYEEEE. The germline V and J ends were trimmed by 2 bases and 6 bases, with 14 bases remaining between them. This CDR3 is built from 14 residues. DNA for the CDR3: TGTGCCAGCAGCTTCCGGCGTATTCCCCAGACCCAGTACTTC. It encodes CASSFRRIPQTQYF.

This rearrangement joins TRBV7-9 to TRBJ1-2; D remains ambiguous. This CDR3 region has 14 residues. V lost 5 bases and J lost 1, with 11 bases in between. Germline V gene sequence: CDR1 SEHNR, CDR2 FQNEAQ (reference sequence). The chain's CDR3 is CASSPSTNNYGYTF. DNA of the CDR3: TGTGCCAGCAGCCCATCTACTAATAACTATGGCTACACCTTC.

CDR3 loop: CASSTGQGGPYEQYF. The CDR3, as DNA: TGTGCCAGCAGCACCGGACAGGGGGGCCCCTACGAGCAGTACTTC. The chain carries TRBV5-8 and TRBJ2-7, with TRBD1 matching 10 bases. J lost 2 bases, V lost 4 bases, and 6 bases had no gene match. The CDR3 extends over 15 amino acids. The germline V gene encodes CDR1 SGHTS and CDR2 YDEGEE.

The chain uses TRBV7-2 and TRBJ1-2; 7 bases are a match to TRBD1. Germline V gene data show CDR1 as SGHTA and CDR2 as FQGNSA. V lost 5 bases and J lost 4; bases outside the gene matches: 7. The CDR3 sequence is 14 residues long. The CDR3 reads CASSQKSGGYGYTF. CDR3 coding DNA: TGTGCCAGCAGCCAAAAATCAGGGGGCTATGGCTACACCTTC.

This clonotype has at least ten counts. The chain recombines TRBV5-1 with TRBJ2-3, with 7 bases matching TRBD2. The CDR3 has 15 amino acids. The junction had 8 bases not matched to a gene; V was cut back by 5 bases and J by 2 bases. Germline-derived CDR1 and CDR2 are SGHRS and YFSETQ. The CDR3 DNA reads TGCGCCAGCAGATGGCTAGCGGTGAACACAGATACGCAGTATTTT. It is translated as CASRWLAVNTDTQYF.

In nucleotides, the CDR3 is TGTGCCAGCAGCGTTACCGGGACTAGCGGGGGGATGGATACGCAGTATTTT. The encoded protein is CASSVTGTSGGMDTQYF. The J gene is TRBJ2-3, the V gene TRBV13, with 15 bases identical to TRBD2. Germline V lookup: CDR1 PRHDT, CDR2 FYEKMQ (reference sequence). This CDR3 has 17 residues. With V trimmed by 5 bases and J by 6 bases, 9 bases remained unmatched.

The CDR3 DNA follows: TGTGCCACCAGTGATTTACCCGGACAGGTTAACACAGATACGCAGTATTTT. Translated: CATSDLPGQVNTDTQYF. This chain connects TRBV24-1 to TRBJ2-3; 7 nucleotides agree with TRBD1. CDR1 and CDR2 (germline): KGHDR, SFDVKD. Germline trimming cut 1 base from V and 2 bases from J; bases unmatched to any gene: 8. The CDR3 is 17 amino acids.